This TCR beta chain derives from a study of OX40 agonist ivuxolimab in advanced cancers. Turning to the study itself: Patients receiving dose escalation had hepatocellular carcinoma, melanoma, renal cell or head and neck cancer. The mean age was about 61 years, ranging from 23 to 79, with 80% to 85% of participants male.

With regard to this clone: Antigen: not known.

The table came from immunoSEQ multiplex PCR; TCRdb's copy has only in-frame clones and leaves some out. The sample has roughly 80,000 clones, about nine tenths seen once. Study-wide results and caveats: Partly responding patients at 0.1-3.0 mg/kg showed some of the smallest clonal expansion. Within 6 weeks, CD4+ and CD8+ blood T cells expanded clonally at 0.1 to 3.0 mg/kg.

The germline V gene has CDR1 SGHTA and CDR2 FQGNSA. V shed 1 base, J shed 3 bases, and the junction held 1 base outside the gene matches. The CDR3 consists of 15 residues. Here the sequenced sample was CD4+ or CD8+ T cells sorted from blood, taken in a trial of the OX40 agonist ivuxolimab. This chain links TRBV7-2 with TRBJ1-4, with 8 bases identical to TRBD1. This TCR derives from an adult with an advanced solid tumor such as melanoma, head and neck, liver or kidney cancer. The CDR3 nucleotides read TGTGCCAGCAGCTTAGGGACAGGGTCTAATGAAAAACTGTTTTTT. Translation gives CASSLGTGSNEKLFF.